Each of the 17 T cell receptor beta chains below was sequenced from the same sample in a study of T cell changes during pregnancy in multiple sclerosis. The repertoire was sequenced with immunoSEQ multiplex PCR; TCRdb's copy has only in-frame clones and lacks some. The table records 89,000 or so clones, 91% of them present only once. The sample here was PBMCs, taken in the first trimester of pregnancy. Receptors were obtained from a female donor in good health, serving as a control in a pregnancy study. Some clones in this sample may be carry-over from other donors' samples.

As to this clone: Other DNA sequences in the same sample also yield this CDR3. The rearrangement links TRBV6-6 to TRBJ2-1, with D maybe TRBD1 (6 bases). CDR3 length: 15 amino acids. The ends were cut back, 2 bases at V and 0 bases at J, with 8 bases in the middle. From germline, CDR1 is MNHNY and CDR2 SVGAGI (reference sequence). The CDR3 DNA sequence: TGTGCCAGCAGTTACCAGGGGAGCTCCTACAATGAGCAGTTCTTC. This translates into CASSYQGSSYNEQFF.

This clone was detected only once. The CDR3 spells CASRRGRNNEQFF. The DNA of the CDR3 is TGTGCCAGCAGGAGGGGGCGGAACAATGAGCAGTTCTTC. The genes are TRBV27 and TRBJ2-1; 7 positions agree with TRBD1. Trimming took 6 bases from V and 5 from J; bases not matched to a gene: 4. The CDR3 is 13 residues long. From germline, CDR1 is MNHEY and CDR2 SMNVEV (reference sequence).

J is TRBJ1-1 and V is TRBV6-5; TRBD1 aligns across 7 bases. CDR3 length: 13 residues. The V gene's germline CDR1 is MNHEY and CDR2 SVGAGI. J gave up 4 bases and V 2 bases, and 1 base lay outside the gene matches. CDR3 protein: CASSYQGVTEAFF. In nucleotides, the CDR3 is TGTGCCAGCAGTTACCAGGGGGTCACTGAAGCTTTCTTT.

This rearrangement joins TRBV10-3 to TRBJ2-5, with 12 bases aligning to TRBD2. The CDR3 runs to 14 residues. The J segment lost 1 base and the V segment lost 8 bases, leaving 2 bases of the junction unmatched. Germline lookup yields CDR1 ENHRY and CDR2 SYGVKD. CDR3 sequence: CAIGGLAGQETQYF. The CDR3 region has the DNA TGTGCCATCGGGGGACTAGCGGGCCAAGAGACCCAGTACTTC.

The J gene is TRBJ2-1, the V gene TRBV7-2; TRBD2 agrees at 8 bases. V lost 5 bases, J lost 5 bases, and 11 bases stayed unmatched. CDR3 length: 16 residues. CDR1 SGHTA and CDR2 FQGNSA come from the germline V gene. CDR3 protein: CASSQLGLAGNNEQFF. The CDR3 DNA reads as TGTGCCAGCAGCCAGCTGGGGCTAGCGGGTAACAATGAGCAGTTCTTC. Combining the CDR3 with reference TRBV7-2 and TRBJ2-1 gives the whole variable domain GAGVSQSPSNKVTEKGKDVELRCDPISGHTALYWYRQSLGQGLEFLIYFQGNSAPDKSGLPSDRFSAERTGGSVSTLTIQRTQQEDSAVYLCASSQLGLAGNNEQFFGPGTRLTVL.

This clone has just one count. CDR3 bases: TGTGCCAGCAGCTGGGACTCAACCTACGAGCAGTACTTC. Translated: CASSWDSTYEQYF. The chain joins TRBV27 to TRBJ2-7; tentative D call: TRBD2 (6 bases). Between the trimmed V and J ends, which lost 6 bases and 2 bases, there was a span of 11 bases. The CDR3 covers 13 residues. Per germline, CDR1 MNHEY and CDR2 SMNVEV (reference sequence).

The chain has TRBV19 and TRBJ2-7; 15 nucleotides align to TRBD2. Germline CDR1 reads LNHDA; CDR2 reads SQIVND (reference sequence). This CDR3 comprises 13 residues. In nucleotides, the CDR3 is TGTGCCAGTAGTACGGGACTAGCGGGAGGACTCAAAGTT. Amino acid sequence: CASSTGLAGGLKV.

In DNA, the CDR3 is TGTGCCAGCAGCTTACGCTCAGGGGTAGGCAATGAGCAGTTCTTC. Protein sequence: CASSLRSGVGNEQFF. The rearrangement links TRBV7-9 to TRBJ2-1; tentative D call: TRBD1 (6 bases). The CDR3 is 15 amino acids. Per germline, CDR1 SEHNR and CDR2 FQNEAQ (reference sequence). Trimming stripped 2 bases from V and 6 bases from J, with 14 bases between.

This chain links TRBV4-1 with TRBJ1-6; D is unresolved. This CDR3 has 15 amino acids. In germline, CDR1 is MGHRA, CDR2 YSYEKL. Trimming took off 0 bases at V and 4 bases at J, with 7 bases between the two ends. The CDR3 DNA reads TGCGCCAGCAGCCAAGAGAGAAGTTATAATTCACCCCTCCACTTT. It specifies CASSQERSYNSPLHF.

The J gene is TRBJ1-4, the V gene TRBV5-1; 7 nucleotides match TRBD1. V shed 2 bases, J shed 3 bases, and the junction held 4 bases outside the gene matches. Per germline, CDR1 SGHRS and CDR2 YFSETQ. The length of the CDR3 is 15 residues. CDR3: CASSLGGSPNEKLFF. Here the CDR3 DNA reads TGCGCCAGCAGCTTAGGGGGCAGCCCTAATGAAAAACTGTTTTTT.

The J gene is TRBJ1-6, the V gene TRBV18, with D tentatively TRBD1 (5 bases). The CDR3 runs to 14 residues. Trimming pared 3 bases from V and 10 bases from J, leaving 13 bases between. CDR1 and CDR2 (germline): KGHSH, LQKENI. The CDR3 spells CASSPGAGQSPLHF. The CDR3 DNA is TGTGCCAGCTCACCTGGGGCAGGGCAATCACCCCTCCACTTT.

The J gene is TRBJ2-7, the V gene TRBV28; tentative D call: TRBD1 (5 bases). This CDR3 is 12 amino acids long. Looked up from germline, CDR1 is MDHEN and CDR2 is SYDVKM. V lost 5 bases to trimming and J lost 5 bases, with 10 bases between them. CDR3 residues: CASSIRVHEQYF. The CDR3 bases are TGTGCCAGCAGTATCAGGGTACACGAGCAGTACTTC. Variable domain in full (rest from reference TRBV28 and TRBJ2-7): DVKVTQSSRYLVKRTGEKVFLECVQDMDHENMFWYRQDPGLGLRLIYFSYDVKMKEKGDIPEGYSVSREKKERFSLILESASTNQTSMYLCASSIRVHEQYFGPGTRLTVT.

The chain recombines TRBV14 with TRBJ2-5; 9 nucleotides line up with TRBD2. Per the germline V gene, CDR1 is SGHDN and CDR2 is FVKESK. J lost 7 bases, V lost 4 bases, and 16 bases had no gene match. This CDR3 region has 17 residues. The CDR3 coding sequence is TGTGCCAGCAGCCTAAGAGTGGAGCGGGGGGCCCGCGGGACCCAGTACTTC. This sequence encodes CASSLRVERGARGTQYF.

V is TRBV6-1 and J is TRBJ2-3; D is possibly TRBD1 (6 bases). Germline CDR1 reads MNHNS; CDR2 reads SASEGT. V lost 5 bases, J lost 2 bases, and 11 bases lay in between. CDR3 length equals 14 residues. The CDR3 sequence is CASSFGQSTDTQYF. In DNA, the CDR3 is TGTGCCAGCAGTTTCGGACAGTCCACAGATACGCAGTATTTT.

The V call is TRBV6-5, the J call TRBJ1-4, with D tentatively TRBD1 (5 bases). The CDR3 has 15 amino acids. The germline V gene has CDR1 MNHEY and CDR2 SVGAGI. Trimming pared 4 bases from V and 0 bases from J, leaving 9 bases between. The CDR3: CASSSGHATNEKLFF. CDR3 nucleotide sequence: TGTGCCAGCAGTTCTGGACATGCAACTAATGAAAAACTGTTTTTT.

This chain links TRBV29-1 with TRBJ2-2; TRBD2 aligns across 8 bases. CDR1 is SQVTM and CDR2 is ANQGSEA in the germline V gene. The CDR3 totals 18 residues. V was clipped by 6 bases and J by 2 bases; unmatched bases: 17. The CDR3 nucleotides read TGCAGCGTGAAGGGTCCTAGCGGGCATCTTATTAACACCGGGGAGCTGTTTTTT. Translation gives CSVKGPSGHLINTGELFF.

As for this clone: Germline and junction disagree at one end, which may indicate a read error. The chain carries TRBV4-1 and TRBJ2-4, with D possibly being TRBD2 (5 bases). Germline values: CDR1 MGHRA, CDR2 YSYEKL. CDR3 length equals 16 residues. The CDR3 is CTSSQRAEGAKNIQYF. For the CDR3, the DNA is TGCACCAGCAGCCAAAGGGCAGAGGGAGCCAAAAACATTCAGTACTTC.